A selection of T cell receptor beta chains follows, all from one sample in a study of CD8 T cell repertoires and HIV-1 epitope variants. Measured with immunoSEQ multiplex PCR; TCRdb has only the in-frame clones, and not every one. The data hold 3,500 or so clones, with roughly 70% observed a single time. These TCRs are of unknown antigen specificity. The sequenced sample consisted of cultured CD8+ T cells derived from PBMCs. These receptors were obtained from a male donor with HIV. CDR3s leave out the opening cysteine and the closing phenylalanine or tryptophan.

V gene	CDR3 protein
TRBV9	ASSPPTQTGLSGNTIY
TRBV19	ASSISTSGRETQY
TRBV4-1	ASSRQGGYEQY
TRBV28	ASSSPRKGLAKNIQY
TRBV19	ASSPRDSSYEQY
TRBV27	ASSLAVRSGELF
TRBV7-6	ASSPRQGRDEKLF
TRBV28	ASSLFGPNNEQF
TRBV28	ASSPEAGVSEQY
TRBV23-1	ASSRPDLGPYGYT
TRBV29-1	SVTGDSSYEQY
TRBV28	ASSYLSVANEQF
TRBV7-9	ASSWTSGNDEQF
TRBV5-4	ASSWGSSGSGTEQF
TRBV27	ASSLSVEWETQY
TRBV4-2	ASSQDAGPTSYEQY
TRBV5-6	ASSLMTAQNYGYT
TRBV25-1	ASSEWGQRDTQY
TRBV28	ASSLGQGGTQPQH
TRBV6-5	ASSYSASGSYNEQF
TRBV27	ASSIQGLGQPQH
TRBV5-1	ASSLASGTGGGVY
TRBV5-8	ASSLGDSDSYEQY
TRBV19	ASSKGRLNEKLF
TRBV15	ATSSSTGVDEQY
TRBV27	ASSLFAAGNTEAF
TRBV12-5	ASARQGPGELF
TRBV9	ASSPTLGLAEKNEQF
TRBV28	ASSYEGGDEKLF
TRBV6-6	ASSQDVINTQY
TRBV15	ATLKDRTNTEAF
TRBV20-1	SASLNTEAF
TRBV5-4	ASSLSDRGVYGYT
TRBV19	ASSAGDYEQY
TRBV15	ATSRDRSPNQPQH
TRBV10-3	AISESWGLNTEAF
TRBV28	ASSFGRGTYEQY
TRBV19	ASSTREAQPQH
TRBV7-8	ASSWGQGIDEQY
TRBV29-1	SVDPRDRANNEQF
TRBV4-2	ASSEPGQSSGNTIY
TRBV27	ASWLQGGYTEAF